These 11 T cell receptor beta chains share one sample of origin, sequenced in a study of CD8 T cells in ankylosing spondylitis. Each CDR3 protein is one row after TCRdb ran MiXCR on the 5' RACE reads. This table has 150,000 or so distinct CDR3 sequences, roughly 10% appearing once. Sequencing used blood, either unsorted or a sorted T cell fraction (not recorded which). Every receptor here comes from a female donor with ankylosing spondylitis or in good health (not recorded which).

This chain links TRBV6-1 with TRBJ2-1, with 7 positions matching TRBD1. Trimming cost V 5 bases and J 6 bases; bases outside gene matches: 13. The CDR3 length is 16 residues. The germline gives CDR1 MNHNS, CDR2 SASEGT. The CDR3, as DNA: TGTGCCAGCAGTACGGGAACAGGGGTCAGTGGCAATGAGCAGTTCTTC. Its protein is CASSTGTGVSGNEQFF.

This clonotype was recorded a few times. CDR3 nucleotide sequence: TGTGCCAGCAGCTGGGGACAGTCCACAGATACGCAGTATTTT. Translating gives CASSWGQSTDTQYF. V usage is TRBV7-3 and J usage is TRBJ2-3; 7 bases fit TRBD1. The CDR3 has 14 residues. The V gene's germline CDR1 is SGHTA and CDR2 FQGTGA. Unmatched junction bases numbered 3, after V lost 4 bases and J lost 2 bases.

The chain has TRBV5-1 and TRBJ2-1, with D perhaps given as TRBD1 or TRBD2 (5 bases each). CDR3 length: 13 residues. Germline V lookup: CDR1 SGHRS, CDR2 YFSETQ. V was trimmed by 1 base and J by 9 bases, leaving 11 bases between them. CDR3 amino acids: CASSLPGTVEQFF. The CDR3 bases are TGCGCCAGCAGCTTGCCAGGGACGGTTGAGCAGTTCTTC.

This clonotype was counted a few times. The CDR3 protein is CASGDRGLDTQYF. The CDR3 coding sequence is TGTGCCAGCGGGGACCGTGGTTTAGATACGCAGTATTTT. J is TRBJ2-3 and V is TRBV27, with D perhaps assigned TRBD1 or TRBD2 (5 bases each). This CDR3 is 13 amino acids long. CDR1 MNHEY and CDR2 SMNVEV come from the germline V gene (reference sequence). Between the trimmed V and J ends, which lost 8 bases and 5 bases, there was a span of 14 bases.

In its sample, this clonotype was seen a few times. The chain couples TRBV5-1 to TRBJ2-1, with 7 bases identical to TRBD2. CDR3 length: 12 residues. The trim removed 6 bases at V and 5 bases at J, leaving 2 bases unmatched. Germline assignment: CDR1 SGHRS and CDR2 YFSETQ. This CDR3 reads CASNSGDNEQFF. CDR3 in DNA: TGCGCCAGCAACAGCGGGGACAATGAGCAGTTCTTC.

This chain links TRBV7-9 with TRBJ1-4; tentative D call: TRBD1 (6 bases). With 0 bases removed from V and 8 bases from J, the gap between germline ends came to 10 bases. Looked up from germline, CDR1 is SEHNR and CDR2 is FQNEAQ (reference sequence). There are 14 residues in the CDR3. CDR3 coding DNA: TGTGCCAGCAGCTTAGCAACAGGGAAGGAAAAACTGTTTTTT. It encodes CASSLATGKEKLFF.

The J gene is TRBJ2-5, the V gene TRBV6-2 or TRBV6-3; D unresolved. The germline V and J ends were trimmed by 5 bases and 4 bases, with 14 bases remaining between them. This CDR3 has 14 residues. Germline V gives CDR1 MNHEY, CDR2 SVGEGT. CDR3 nucleotide sequence: TGTGCCAGCAGTCGAGCCCAGGCCCTAGAGACCCAGTACTTC. Its protein is CASSRAQALETQYF.

The chain uses TRBV6-2 or TRBV6-3 and TRBJ1-1; no clear D gene. Germline V lookup: CDR1 MNHEY, CDR2 SVGEGT. Trimming stripped 2 bases from V and 7 bases from J, with 8 bases between. The CDR3 is 12 amino acids. CDR3 sequence reads: CASSYGLVEAFF. CDR3 sequence (DNA): TGTGCCAGCAGTTACGGGCTAGTTGAAGCTTTCTTT.

The chain recombines TRBV9 with TRBJ2-6; no clear D. This CDR3 region has 15 residues. CDR1 SGDLS and CDR2 YYNGEE come from the germline V gene. Deletions cut 1 base from V and 3 bases from J, with 8 bases between. The CDR3 region has the DNA TGTGCCAGCAGCGTAACCGACGGTGGGGCCAACGTCCTGACTTTC. It is translated as CASSVTDGGANVLTF. Filled out from reference TRBV9 and TRBJ2-6, the complete variable domain reads DSGVTQTPKHLITATGQRVTLRCSPRSGDLSVYWYQQSLDQGLQFLIQYYNGEERAKGNILERFSAQQFPDLHSELNLSSLELGDSALYFCASSVTDGGANVLTFGAGSRLTVL.

The chain has TRBV18 and TRBJ2-7, with 11 bases identical to TRBD2. The germline V gene encodes CDR1 KGHSH and CDR2 LQKENI. Trimming removed 3 bases from V and 5 bases from J; junction bases left unmatched: 9. There are 16 residues in the CDR3. CDR3 loop: CASSPPDSGRVHEQYF. The CDR3 DNA follows: TGTGCCAGCTCACCTCCGGATAGCGGGAGGGTGCACGAGCAGTACTTC.

The rearrangement uses TRBV7-6 and TRBJ2-1, with TRBD2 matching over 10 bases. V was clipped by 5 bases and J by 9 bases; unmatched bases: 7. CDR1 is SGHVS and CDR2 is FNYEAQ in the germline V gene. This CDR3 has 14 residues. The CDR3 loop reads CASSPSGRAGEQFF. The CDR3, as DNA: TGTGCCAGCAGCCCCAGCGGGAGGGCCGGTGAGCAGTTCTTC.